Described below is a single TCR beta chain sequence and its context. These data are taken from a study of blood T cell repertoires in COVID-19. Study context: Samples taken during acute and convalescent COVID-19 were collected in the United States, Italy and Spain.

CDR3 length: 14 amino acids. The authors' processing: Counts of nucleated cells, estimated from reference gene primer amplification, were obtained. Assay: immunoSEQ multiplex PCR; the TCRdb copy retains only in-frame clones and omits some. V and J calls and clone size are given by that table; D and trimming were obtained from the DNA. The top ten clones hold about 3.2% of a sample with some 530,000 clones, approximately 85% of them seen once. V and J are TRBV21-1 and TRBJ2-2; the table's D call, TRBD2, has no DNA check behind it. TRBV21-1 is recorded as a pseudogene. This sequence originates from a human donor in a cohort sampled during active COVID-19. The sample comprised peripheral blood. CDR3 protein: CASRLAVNTGELFF. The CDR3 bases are TGTGCCAGCAGGCTCGCGGTAAACACCGGGGAGCTGTTTTTT.